The rows below give T cell receptor beta chains drawn from one sample of a study of T-cell memory formation after mild COVID-19. TCRdb re-analysed the 5' RACE reads in MiXCR, keeping a single row per CDR3 protein. The sample has about 240,000 distinct CDR3 sequences; over 8.5% are singletons. Specimen: PBMCs or a T cell subset sorted from them (not recorded which). These receptors were collected from a man between 18 and 35 years old who had mild COVID-19 (a few samples of this study predate the infection). Cell type and time point are not known. Each CDR3 is given with its conserved first and last residue. Each record gives: CDR3 protein, CDR3 DNA, D gene, J gene, clone size, V gene. The D gene is left open where the match is weak. A clone size is listed for some rows: how often the clone was seen (once, few, many), or a class if it is expanded.

cdr3_aa: CSVDGTGNTGELFF
cdr3_nt: TGCAGCGTTGACGGGACAGGGAACACCGGGGAGCTGTTTTTT
d_call: TRBD1
j_call: TRBJ2-2
clone_size: .
v_call: TRBV29-1

cdr3_aa: CASSLWGERETQYF
cdr3_nt: TGTGCCAGCAGTTTGTGGGGGGAAAGGGAGACCCAGTACTTC
d_call: .
j_call: TRBJ2-5
clone_size: few
v_call: TRBV12-3/TRBV12-4

cdr3_aa: CASSIGTANEQFF
cdr3_nt: TGTGCCAGTAGTATCGGGACTGCCAATGAGCAGTTCTTC
d_call: .
j_call: TRBJ2-1
clone_size: many
v_call: TRBV19

cdr3_aa: CASSPRDSRNYGYTF
cdr3_nt: TGTGCCAGCAGCCCGCGGGACAGCCGTAACTATGGCTACACCTTC
d_call: TRBD1
j_call: TRBJ1-2
clone_size: few
v_call: TRBV7-2

cdr3_aa: CASSPPVNTEAFF
cdr3_nt: TGTGCCAGCTCACCACCGGTGAACACTGAAGCTTTCTTT
d_call: .
j_call: TRBJ1-1
clone_size: many
v_call: TRBV18

cdr3_aa: CASSPRTGELFF
cdr3_nt: TGTGCCAGCAGCCCACGCACCGGGGAGCTGTTTTTT
d_call: .
j_call: TRBJ2-2
clone_size: few
v_call: TRBV7-9

cdr3_aa: CSARDQFLADYEQYF
cdr3_nt: TGCAGTGCTAGAGATCAATTTCTAGCGGATTACGAGCAGTACTTC
d_call: TRBD2
j_call: TRBJ2-7
clone_size: few
v_call: TRBV20-1

cdr3_aa: CASTSSQDTQYF
cdr3_nt: TGTGCCAGCACCTCTTCTCAAGATACGCAGTATTTT
d_call: .
j_call: TRBJ2-3
clone_size: many
v_call: TRBV12-3/TRBV12-4

cdr3_aa: CASSFLGTGYDTQYF
cdr3_nt: TGCGCCAGCAGCTTCCTCGGGACAGGGTACGATACGCAGTATTTT
d_call: TRBD1
j_call: TRBJ2-3
clone_size: .
v_call: TRBV5-1

cdr3_aa: CASSPGVAIKAGELFF
cdr3_nt: TGTGCCAGCAGTCCCGGGGTCGCCATTAAAGCGGGGGAGCTGTTTTTT
d_call: .
j_call: TRBJ2-2
clone_size: .
v_call: TRBV12-3/TRBV12-4

cdr3_aa: CASSPSAGQQNEQFF
cdr3_nt: TGTGCCAGCAGCCCCTCAGCGGGACAGCAGAATGAGCAGTTCTTC
d_call: .
j_call: TRBJ2-1
clone_size: .
v_call: TRBV7-2

cdr3_aa: CASSFRVNKNIQYF
cdr3_nt: TGTGCCAGCAGCTTCCGGGTGAACAAAAACATTCAGTACTTC
d_call: .
j_call: TRBJ2-4
clone_size: few
v_call: TRBV5-6

cdr3_aa: CASRTSWVVGANVLTF
cdr3_nt: TGTGCCAGCAGGACGTCCTGGGTAGTTGGGGCCAACGTCCTGACTTTC
d_call: .
j_call: TRBJ2-6
clone_size: few
v_call: TRBV11-2

cdr3_aa: CASRTGTGGGSEKLFF
cdr3_nt: TGCGCCAGCAGAACCGGGACCGGGGGTGGTTCTGAAAAACTGTTTTTT
d_call: .
j_call: TRBJ1-4
clone_size: many
v_call: TRBV5-1

cdr3_aa: CASSYSTPALAISYTF
cdr3_nt: TGTGCCAGCAGTTACTCCACCCCGGCACTCGCCATAAGCTACACCTTC
d_call: .
j_call: TRBJ1-2
clone_size: .
v_call: TRBV6-6

cdr3_aa: CASSRTTGSGNTIYF
cdr3_nt: TGCGCCAGCAGCCGCACGACAGGGTCTGGAAACACCATATATTTT
d_call: TRBD1
j_call: TRBJ1-3
clone_size: few
v_call: TRBV4-1

cdr3_aa: CASSLQGADGYTF
cdr3_nt: TGTGCCAGCAGTTTACAGGGGGCGGATGGCTACACCTTC
d_call: TRBD1
j_call: TRBJ1-2
clone_size: many
v_call: TRBV5-4

cdr3_aa: CASSGGRGGYQETQYF
cdr3_nt: TGTGCCAGCAGCGGAGGTCGAGGGGGGTACCAAGAGACCCAGTACTTC
d_call: .
j_call: TRBJ2-5
clone_size: .
v_call: TRBV9

cdr3_aa: CASSPTGWNSPLHF
cdr3_nt: TGTGCCAGCTCACCAACAGGGTGGAATTCACCCCTCCACTTT
d_call: .
j_call: TRBJ1-6
clone_size: few
v_call: TRBV18

cdr3_aa: CSASSGYEQFF
cdr3_nt: TGCAGTGCTAGTTCGGGGTATGAGCAGTTCTTC
d_call: .
j_call: TRBJ2-1
clone_size: few
v_call: TRBV20-1

cdr3_aa: CASCPGLSSYNEQFF
cdr3_nt: TGTGCCAGCTGCCCGGGACTTAGCTCCTACAATGAGCAGTTCTTC
d_call: .
j_call: TRBJ2-1
clone_size: few
v_call: TRBV9

cdr3_aa: CASSGGRARFNEQFF
cdr3_nt: TGCGCCAGCAGCGGTGGGAGGGCGCGGTTTAATGAGCAGTTCTTC
d_call: TRBD2
j_call: TRBJ2-1
clone_size: .
v_call: TRBV4-3

cdr3_aa: CAIRSITDTQYF
cdr3_nt: TGTGCCATCAGGAGCATCACAGATACGCAGTATTTT
d_call: .
j_call: TRBJ2-3
clone_size: few
v_call: TRBV10-3

cdr3_aa: CASSPSSRGRETQYF
cdr3_nt: TGTGCCAGCAGTCCCAGCTCCAGGGGTAGGGAGACCCAGTACTTC
d_call: .
j_call: TRBJ2-5
clone_size: few
v_call: TRBV27

cdr3_aa: CASSSAGGAGQPQHF
cdr3_nt: TGTGCCAGCAGTTCAGCGGGGGGGGCAGGTCAGCCCCAGCATTTT
d_call: .
j_call: TRBJ1-5
clone_size: few
v_call: TRBV5-6

cdr3_aa: CASRERTRGSNTGELFF
cdr3_nt: TGTGCCAGCAGGGAAAGGACGAGGGGGTCGAACACCGGGGAGCTGTTTTTT
d_call: .
j_call: TRBJ2-2
clone_size: few
v_call: TRBV9

cdr3_aa: CASSQGDGQGAPHGYTF
cdr3_nt: TGCGCCAGCAGCCAAGGGGATGGACAGGGGGCGCCCCATGGCTACACCTTC
d_call: TRBD1
j_call: TRBJ1-2
clone_size: few
v_call: TRBV4-1

cdr3_aa: CATSWDRGQETQYF
cdr3_nt: TGTGCCACCAGTTGGGACAGGGGCCAAGAGACCCAGTACTTC
d_call: TRBD1
j_call: TRBJ2-5
clone_size: .
v_call: TRBV24-1